A single sample is the source of the 24 T cell receptor beta chains below, sequenced in a study of T cell responses to AZD1222 COVID-19 vaccine. Data came from immunoSEQ multiplex PCR; TCRdb stores just in-frame clones and leaves some out. The sample has 100,000 to 110,000 clones, roughly nine tenths seen once. The source was peripheral blood, collected on day 0 of AZD1222 vaccination. The receptors were sampled from an adult in good health.

This clone has more than one count but fewer than ten. V gene TRBV19 combines with J gene TRBJ2-7; maybe TRBD2 (6 bases). There are 13 residues in the CDR3. V lost 5 bases to trimming and J lost 6 bases, with 14 bases between them. CDR1 and CDR2 (germline): LNHDA, SQIVND (reference sequence). This CDR3 reads CASSLGREAEQYF. Here the CDR3 DNA reads TGTGCCAGTAGTCTCGGCAGGGAGGCCGAGCAGTACTTC.

J is TRBJ2-1 and V is TRBV25-1; 13 bases fit TRBD2. Germline V gene sequence: CDR1 MGHDK, CDR2 SYGVNS. The CDR3 sequence is 18 residues long. J was trimmed by 6 bases and V by 7 bases; bases with no gene match: 15. CDR3 amino acids: CASIAPTSGTSGTNEQFF. The CDR3 bases are TGTGCCAGCATCGCACCTACGTCAGGGACTAGCGGGACCAATGAGCAGTTCTTC.

The CDR3 reads CASSSREGQPQHF. Written as DNA, the CDR3 is TGTGCCAGCAGCTCCAGGGAAGGGCAGCCCCAGCATTTT. The rearrangement uses TRBV6-4 and TRBJ1-5, with a weak D call TRBD1 (5 bases). Germline V CDR1 and CDR2: MRHNA, SNTAGT. The CDR3 runs to 13 residues. Trimming removed 6 bases at V and 7 bases at J, with 13 bases between.

This clone was seen just once. V usage is TRBV7-9 and J usage is TRBJ1-4; no clear D. Between the trimmed V and J ends, which lost 4 bases and 5 bases, there was a span of 11 bases. Germline CDR1 and CDR2: SEHNR and FQNEAQ (reference sequence). CDR3 length: 14 residues. CDR3 residues: CASSSGFLNEKLFF. The CDR3 DNA sequence: TGTGCCAGCAGCTCCGGGTTCCTGAATGAAAAACTGTTTTTT.

The V and J genes are TRBV5-4 and TRBJ2-1; D uncertain. Trimming pared 0 bases from V and 2 bases from J, leaving 15 bases between. The length of the CDR3 is 17 residues. Looked up from germline, CDR1 is SGHNT and CDR2 is YYREEE (reference sequence). The CDR3 region has the DNA TGTGCCAGCAGCTTGGGCTCCTCATCGTCTACCTACAATGAGCAGTTCTTC. Its translation: CASSLGSSSSTYNEQFF.

The rearrangement joins TRBV7-9 to TRBJ1-3; D is perhaps TRBD1 (6 bases). CDR3 length equals 14 residues. V gave up 4 bases and J gave up 3 bases, with 10 bases separating them. Germline-derived CDR1 and CDR2 are SEHNR and FQNEAQ (reference sequence). The CDR3 is CASSSAGVGNTIYF. In nucleotides, the CDR3 is TGTGCCAGCAGCTCAGCAGGGGTTGGAAACACCATATATTTT.

The chain joins TRBV7-8 to TRBJ1-1; 8 bases match TRBD1. Germline loops: CDR1 SGHVS, CDR2 FQNEAQ. The trim removed 5 bases at V and 6 bases at J, leaving 5 bases unmatched. The CDR3 length is 13 residues. The CDR3 spells CASSDTGGAEAFF. The DNA of the CDR3 is TGTGCCAGCAGCGATACAGGGGGGGCTGAAGCTTTCTTT. Variable domain in full (rest from reference TRBV7-8 and TRBJ1-1): GAGVSQSPRYKVAKRGQDVALRCDPISGHVSLFWYQQALGQGPEFLTYFQNEAQLDKSGLPSDRFFAERPEGSVSTLKIQRTQQEDSAVYLCASSDTGGAEAFFGQGTRLTVV.

The chain links TRBV19 to TRBJ2-7, with TRBD1 as a possible D gene (6 bases). Germline CDR1 LNHDA, CDR2 SQIVND (reference sequence). The CDR3 has 14 amino acids. Trimming pared 1 base from V and 4 bases from J, leaving 11 bases between. CDR3 in DNA: TGTGCCAGTAGTATAGCCGGGACATATTACGAGCAGTACTTC. Protein product: CASSIAGTYYEQYF.

In this sample, this clone turned up a few times. CDR3 region: CASSIRDRGTGFF. Written as DNA, the CDR3 is TGTGCCAGCAGTATCCGGGACAGGGGGACGGGGTTCTTT. J is TRBJ1-1 and V is TRBV12-3 or TRBV12-4, with 11 bases identical to TRBD1. This CDR3 is 13 amino acids long. J was trimmed by 14 bases and V by 5 bases; bases with no gene match: 10.

This clone was seen only once. CDR3 DNA: TGTGCCAGCAGTGAAGTTTATGAGCAGTTCTTC. Protein product: CASSEVYEQFF. The V gene is TRBV2, the J gene TRBJ2-1; D ambiguous. V gave up 1 base and J gave up 8 bases, with 3 bases separating them. Germline V gene sequence: CDR1 SNHLY, CDR2 FYNNEI. The CDR3 spans 11 residues. The whole variable domain, filled in from reference TRBV2 and TRBJ2-1, reads EPEVTQTPSHQVTQMGQEVILRCVPISNHLYFYWYRQILGQKVEFLVSFYNNEISEKSEIFDDQFSVERPDGSNFTLKIRSTKLEDSAMYFCASSEVYEQFFGPGTRLTVL.

The genes are TRBV4-3 and TRBJ2-2; D is ambiguous. The ends were cut back, 6 bases at V and 6 bases at J, with 11 bases in the middle. Germline V gene lookup returns CDR1 LGHNA and CDR2 YSLEER. The CDR3 is made up of 13 amino acids. CDR3 amino acids: CASSSGRSGELFF. The DNA of the CDR3 is TGCGCCAGCAGTTCCGGTCGTTCCGGGGAGCTGTTTTTT.

The rearrangement joins TRBV30 to TRBJ2-3; TRBD1 matches 8 bases. The CDR3 sequence is 14 residues long. Trimming took 5 bases from V and 4 from J; bases not matched to a gene: 8. The germline V gene encodes CDR1 GTSNPN and CDR2 SVGIG (reference sequence). The CDR3 region has the DNA TGTGCCTGGGCGCCAGGGGGCATCGCAGATACGCAGTATTTT. This translates into CAWAPGGIADTQYF.

The chain carries TRBV2 and TRBJ2-5; TRBD2 aligns across 9 bases. The CDR3 contains 15 residues. Per germline, CDR1 SNHLY and CDR2 FYNNEI. J was trimmed by 4 bases and V by 8 bases; bases with no gene match: 11. This CDR3 is CASDGAGGGGETQYF. The CDR3, as DNA: TGTGCCAGCGATGGAGCGGGAGGAGGTGGAGAGACCCAGTACTTC.

The rearrangement links TRBV27 to TRBJ2-2; the D gene is possibly TRBD1 (5 bases). The germline gives CDR1 MNHEY, CDR2 SMNVEV (reference sequence). V was shortened by 1 base and J by 6 bases, with 18 bases between the two germline ends. The CDR3 runs to 17 residues. The CDR3 spells CASSLLAGSVLSGELFF. The DNA for the CDR3 is TGTGCCAGCAGTTTATTGGCAGGGTCGGTCTTGTCCGGGGAGCTGTTTTTT.

The chain couples TRBV14 to TRBJ2-5; unclear D gene. Germline CDR1 is SGHDN and CDR2 is FVKESK. Trimming took off 0 bases at V and 5 bases at J, with 7 bases between the two ends. The CDR3 is made up of 13 amino acids. CDR3 loop: CASSQDLLETQYF. As DNA, the CDR3 is TGTGCCAGCAGCCAAGATCTCCTTGAGACCCAGTACTTC.

The chain combines TRBV29-1 with TRBJ2-6; D remains ambiguous. Trimming took 4 bases from V and 0 from J, leaving 7 bases between them. CDR1 is SQVTM, CDR2 ANQGSEA, per germline. This CDR3 is 14 amino acids long. The CDR3 loop is CSVAALSGANVLTF. The CDR3 coding sequence is TGCAGCGTTGCAGCCCTCTCTGGGGCCAACGTCCTGACTTTC.

The chain combines TRBV9 with TRBJ2-7; TRBD2 is a possible D gene (6 bases). Germline values: CDR1 SGDLS, CDR2 YYNGEE. V was trimmed by 2 bases and J by 6 bases, leaving 18 bases between them. This CDR3 has 15 residues. CDR3 in DNA: TGTGCCAGCAGCGTGTCCCCAGATTCTAGCGCCGAGCAGTACTTC. Its protein product is CASSVSPDSSAEQYF.

The rearrangement links TRBV7-6 to TRBJ2-1; 13 nucleotides agree with TRBD2. This CDR3 comprises 15 residues. Trimming cost V 5 bases and J 8 bases; bases outside gene matches: 6. The germline CDR1 and CDR2 sequences are SGHVS and FNYEAQ. CDR3 in DNA: TGTGCCAGCAGCCTCGGGACTAGCGGGACGCATGAGCAGTTCTTC. It specifies CASSLGTSGTHEQFF.

The V call is TRBV7-9, the J call TRBJ1-2, with 7 positions matching TRBD1. This CDR3 is 15 amino acids long. Losses at the gene ends were 1 base for V and 7 bases for J; bases not matched to a gene: 9. Germline CDR1 and CDR2: SEHNR and FQNEAQ (reference sequence). CDR3 sequence (DNA): TGTGCCAGCAGCTTAGTCGGACAGGAATCCACTGGCTACACCTTC. It encodes CASSLVGQESTGYTF.

This chain uses TRBV6-2 or TRBV6-3 with TRBJ1-5; TRBD1 matches 7 bases. The trim removed 4 bases at V and 1 base at J, leaving 1 base unmatched. Looked up from germline, CDR1 is MNHEY and CDR2 is SVGEGT. This CDR3 has 14 residues. As DNA, the CDR3 is TGTGCCAGCAGTTCGACAGGGAGCAATCAGCCCCAGCATTTT. Encoded protein: CASSSTGSNQPQHF.

The chain employs TRBV7-6 and TRBJ1-2, with 9 bases identical to TRBD1. Trimming at V came to 3 bases and at J to 2 bases, leaving 4 bases not matched to a gene. CDR3 length equals 15 residues. Looked up from germline, CDR1 is SGHVS and CDR2 is FNYEAQ. CDR3 coding DNA: TGTGCCAGCAGCTTGCGACAGGGGGGAAACTATGGCTACACCTTC. It encodes CASSLRQGGNYGYTF.

The V call is TRBV5-4, the J call TRBJ2-2, with D uncertain. The CDR3 is 15 residues long. Trimming pared 3 bases from V and 4 bases from J, leaving 13 bases between. The germline V gene encodes CDR1 SGHNT and CDR2 YYREEE (reference sequence). Here the CDR3 reads CASSSYIESTGELFF. CDR3 sequence (DNA): TGTGCCAGCAGCTCCTACATCGAATCCACCGGGGAGCTGTTTTTT.

This clone appeared once. This chain joins TRBV18 and TRBJ2-1, with 8 bases matching TRBD2. The CDR3 covers 15 residues. The trim removed 2 bases at V and 15 bases at J, leaving 15 bases unmatched. CDR1 is KGHSH, CDR2 LQKENI, per germline. This chain's CDR3 is CASSPDQAGAEVGFF. The DNA for the CDR3 is TGTGCCAGCTCACCAGATCAAGCGGGAGCTGAGGTTGGGTTCTTC.

This chain uses TRBV4-2 with TRBJ1-2, with D uncertain. CDR1 and CDR2 from the germline V gene are LGHNA and YNFKEQ. The CDR3 spans 15 residues. The V and J ends lost 4 bases and 6 bases respectively, with 18 bases between them. The CDR3 nucleotides are TGTGCCAGCAGCCCAGGCCGGCTGACTGTTGATGGCTACACCTTC. Translating it yields CASSPGRLTVDGYTF.